Included here is one TCR beta chain sequence, with context. The antigen remains undetermined. The TCR beta cDNA libraries carried unique molecular identifiers. TCRdb reprocessed the PCR reads via MiXCR and lists one record per CDR3 protein. Of approximately 360,000 distinct CDR3 sequences detected, around 33% appear once; the ten largest clones hold roughly 13%. The CDR3 totals 13 residues. J gave up 9 bases and V 5 bases, and 6 bases lay outside the gene matches. The germline gives CDR1 SQVTM, CDR2 ANQGSEA. This entry comes from a study of post-analysis software for immune sequencing data. Whole-study results and caveats: Higher frequency in patients than in controls was seen for roughly five TRBV segments, with TRBV5-6, TRBV5-1 and TRBV20-1 among them.

The sample taken for sequencing was blood. The sequence was collected from a girl between 10 and 17 years old with multiple sclerosis. V gene TRBV29-1 combines with J gene TRBJ2-1; TRBD2 aligns across 11 bases. CDR3: CSVLTSGVGEQFF. For the CDR3, the DNA is TGCAGCGTTTTGACTAGCGGGGTTGGTGAGCAGTTCTTC.